These T cell receptor beta chains were read from a single sample in a study of T-cell reconstitution after alpha-beta-depleted transplantation in children. Using its own MiXCR run on the PCR reads, TCRdb lists one record per CDR3 protein. The sample holds 65,000 to 90,000 distinct CDR3 sequences, under 13% seen once. This specimen was PBMCs, taken before TCRalphabeta/CD19-depleted stem cell transplant. The receptors were sampled from a boy aged 10-17 years with acute myeloid leukemia, due to receive a stem cell transplant. CDR3s include the opening cysteine and the closing phenylalanine or tryptophan. D genes are given only for firm matches. Clone size is not always given. Where it is, it says once, few, many or a class for expanded clones.

TRBV4-3	TRBJ2-4	many	TRBD1	TGCGCCAGCAGCCCCAAAAGGGACAGGGAAAACATTCAGTACTTC	CASSPKRDRENIQYF
TRBV10-2	TRBJ1-1	many	.	TGCGCCAGCAGCAGTGCCGACAGACAAGTAATGAACACTGAAGCTTTCTTT	CASSSADRQVMNTEAFF
TRBV28	TRBJ2-7	.	.	TGTGCCAGCAGTGCGACCGGGGGGGGGACAGACTCCTACGAGCAGTACTTC	CASSATGGGTDSYEQYF
TRBV28	TRBJ1-5	many	.	TGTGCCAGCAGTTTAGTTGGGGGGCGAGGCAATCAGCCCCAGCATTTT	CASSLVGGRGNQPQHF
TRBV29-1	TRBJ1-5	many	TRBD1	TGCAGCGTTGGGGGGACAGGGGGAAATCAGCCCCAGCATTTT	CSVGGTGGNQPQHF
TRBV10-2	TRBJ2-3	many	.	TGCGCCAGCAGTGCGGACGGGATAGCAGATACGCAGTATTTT	CASSADGIADTQYF
TRBV6-5	TRBJ2-1	many	TRBD1	TGTGCCAGCAGTTCCGGGACAGCCAACAATGAGCAGTTCTTC	CASSSGTANNEQFF
TRBV9	TRBJ2-7	.	TRBD1	TGTGCCAGCAGCGTAGCCGACAGGGGCTACGAGCAGTACTTC	CASSVADRGYEQYF
TRBV12-3/TRBV12-4	TRBJ2-1	many	.	TGTGCCAGCAGTTTATTCCCCAGCAATGAGCAGTTCTTC	CASSLFPSNEQFF
TRBV6-1	TRBJ1-3	many	.	TGTGCCAGCAGTAAGGGACGGCGGTTCTCTGGAAACACCATATATTTT	CASSKGRRFSGNTIYF
TRBV4-2	TRBJ2-7	.	.	TGTGCCAGCAGCCAAGATGGACAGACTGCCTACGAGCAGTACTTC	CASSQDGQTAYEQYF
TRBV7-9	TRBJ2-1	many	.	TGTGCCAGCAGCCCCCATCTTCAGACGACGGATGAGCAGTTCTTC	CASSPHLQTTDEQFF
TRBV10-3	TRBJ2-2	.	.	TGTGCCATCAGTGAGTCCGACAGCTATACGAGGACCGGGGAGCTGTTTTTT	CAISESDSYTRTGELFF
TRBV28	TRBJ2-1	many	.	TGTGCCAGCAGTTTCTCGCTTGCGGCCCTAAGCTCCTACAATGAGCAGTTCTTC	CASSFSLAALSSYNEQFF
TRBV12-3/TRBV12-4	TRBJ1-2	many	.	TGTGCCAGCAGTTGGGGGACGGGAGGAGGCTACACCTTC	CASSWGTGGGYTF
TRBV19	TRBJ2-2	.	TRBD2	TGTGCCAGTAGTTCCGGGACTAGCGGGAGGGCCGGGACCGGGGAGCTGTTTTTT	CASSSGTSGRAGTGELFF
TRBV12-3/TRBV12-4	TRBJ2-5	many	.	TGTGCCAGCAGTTTTTGGGTAGCTGGAGAGACCCAGTACTTC	CASSFWVAGETQYF
TRBV28	TRBJ2-2	many	.	TGTGCCAGCAGTACTACAGCTCCCGGGGAGCTGTTTTTT	CASSTTAPGELFF
TRBV12-3/TRBV12-4	TRBJ1-3	many	.	TGTGCCAGCAGCCTACTCCCCGACGGAGGCTCTGGAAACACCATATATTTT	CASSLLPDGGSGNTIYF
TRBV15	TRBJ2-5	many	.	TGTGCCACCAGCAGAGAGGACGCTAGCCAAGAGACCCAGTACTTC	CATSREDASQETQYF
TRBV20-1	TRBJ2-1	few	TRBD2	TGCAGTGCCACGACTAGCGGGAGAGGAGAGCAGTTCTTC	CSATTSGRGEQFF
TRBV28	TRBJ1-1	many	.	TGTGCCAGCAGTTTATCGTGGAGCACTGAAGCTTTCTTT	CASSLSWSTEAFF
TRBV6-1	TRBJ1-1	many	.	TGTGCCAGCAGCCGTCCCGACAGATCCCCCACGGACACTGAAGCTTTCTTT	CASSRPDRSPTDTEAFF
TRBV20-1	TRBJ2-7	many	TRBD2	TGCAGTGCTAGAGCATTCGCAGGCAGGACCACTAGCGGGAGGGACGAGCAGTACTTC	CSARAFAGRTTSGRDEQYF
TRBV28	TRBJ2-3	few	TRBD1	TGTGCCACCGGGACAGGTCCAGATACGCAGTATTTT	CATGTGPDTQYF
TRBV7-3	TRBJ2-2	many	.	TGTGCCAGCAGCTTAACGGGGGGCACTAGCCCGGCCGGGGAGCTGTTTTTT	CASSLTGGTSPAGELFF
TRBV25-1	TRBJ2-1	many	.	TGTGCCAGCAGTGACCATACAGGACAGTCTAAGCAGTTCTTC	CASSDHTGQSKQFF
TRBV7-9	TRBJ2-2	many	.	TGTGCCAGCAGCACGAACGACAGAAACACCGGGGAGCTGTTTTTT	CASSTNDRNTGELFF
TRBV7-9	TRBJ1-5	many	TRBD1	TGTGCCAGCAGCCTTACGGACAGGGGGCTACATCAGCCCCAGCATTTT	CASSLTDRGLHQPQHF
TRBV6-1	TRBJ2-1	many	TRBD2	TGTGCCATCAGCGAAGGCGCTGGACTAGCGGGAAACAATGAGCAGTTCTTC	CAISEGAGLAGNNEQFF
TRBV3-1	TRBJ2-7	.	TRBD2	TGTGCCAGCAGCCTTGGGACTAGCAGGACCTACGAGCAGTACTTC	CASSLGTSRTYEQYF
TRBV15	TRBJ2-7	few	.	TGTGCCACCAGCCTGGGCAGAACCTACGAGCAGTACTTC	CATSLGRTYEQYF
TRBV6-5	TRBJ2-1	many	.	TGTGCCAGCAGTCGCAGGAGTTTGATGGGGGGAAGTGACAATGAGCAGTTCTTC	CASSRRSLMGGSDNEQFF
TRBV12-3/TRBV12-4	TRBJ2-6	many	.	TGTGCCAGCAGTCCGGACGGGAAAGGGGCCAACGTCCTGACTTTC	CASSPDGKGANVLTF
TRBV7-6	TRBJ2-1	many	.	TGTGCCAGCAGCCAGGAGGGAGCCCCGAGCTCCTACAATGAGCAGTTCTTC	CASSQEGAPSSYNEQFF
TRBV20-1	TRBJ1-5	many	.	TGCAGTGCTCGCAACAGGTTACTCAATCAGCCCCAGCATTTT	CSARNRLLNQPQHF
TRBV6-6	TRBJ2-1	.	.	TGTGCCAGCAGTTCCGGGACGTCTTACAATGAGCAGTTCTTC	CASSSGTSYNEQFF
TRBV14	TRBJ2-6	few	.	TGTGCCAGCACCGTGACAGGTACCGTCTCTGGGGCCAACGTCCTGACTTTC	CASTVTGTVSGANVLTF
TRBV20-1	TRBJ1-5	many	TRBD1	TGCAGTGCTAGTCAGGGGACAGGCAATCAGCCCCAGCATTTT	CSASQGTGNQPQHF
TRBV3-1	TRBJ2-3	many	TRBD2	TGTGCCAGCAATCGTGCCGGGGCTAGCGGCACGACAGATACGCAGTATTTT	CASNRAGASGTTDTQYF
TRBV11-1	TRBJ2-1	.	TRBD2	TGTGCCAGCAGCCCCCCAGGCCTTCTAGCGGGGGGTGGGAATGAGCAGTTCTTC	CASSPPGLLAGGGNEQFF
TRBV2	TRBJ1-6	few	.	TGTGCCAGCAGTGGAGAGGCAGTTTATAATTCACCCCTCCACTTT	CASSGEAVYNSPLHF
TRBV7-2	TRBJ1-5	many	.	TGTGCCAGCAGCTTAGGGGCAGGGGGCAATCAGCCCCAGCATTTT	CASSLGAGGNQPQHF
TRBV6-5	TRBJ1-4	many	.	TGTGCCAGCAGTTATGGGGCAGGCCTTAATGAAAAACTGTTTTTT	CASSYGAGLNEKLFF
TRBV28	TRBJ2-7	many	.	TGTGCCAGCGGCGGGCTGTACGAGCAGTACTTC	CASGGLYEQYF
TRBV12-3/TRBV12-4	TRBJ2-5	many	.	TGTGCCAGCAGTTTAGCTGATTCTGAGACCCAGTACTTC	CASSLADSETQYF
TRBV7-6	TRBJ2-7	many	TRBD2	TGTGCCAGCAGCTTAGGGACTAGCGGAGGAGCCTACGAGCAGTACTTC	CASSLGTSGGAYEQYF
TRBV9	TRBJ2-1	many	.	TGTGCCAGCAGCGTAGCGGGTAGCAGAGACAATGAGCAGTTCTTC	CASSVAGSRDNEQFF